These 32 T cell receptor beta chains originate from one sample sequenced in a study of blood T cell repertoires in COVID-19. Sequenced by immunoSEQ multiplex PCR; TCRdb stores in-frame clones only, minus some. Seen here are some 130,000 clones, approximately 85% observed once, and the top ten hold 3.5% to 5%. Sequenced: peripheral blood. Every receptor here comes from a human donor in a cohort sampled during active COVID-19.

The chain is built from TRBV24-1 and TRBJ1-2; D remains unclear. The CDR3 spans 13 residues. V shed 5 bases and J shed 4 bases, with 10 bases lying between them. Germline CDR1 reads KGHDR; CDR2 reads SFDVKD. The CDR3 region is CATSVSGSYGYTF. The CDR3 coding sequence is TGTGCCACCAGTGTATCCGGGAGCTATGGCTACACCTTC.

V usage is TRBV13 and J usage is TRBJ2-7; perhaps TRBD1 as D (5 bases). V was clipped by 2 bases and J by 4 bases, with 15 bases between them. CDR1 and CDR2 (germline): PRHDT, FYEKMQ (reference sequence). The CDR3 length is 15 residues. The CDR3 region is CASSLSQGFSYEQYF. DNA of the CDR3: TGTGCCAGCAGCTTAAGCCAGGGATTCTCTTACGAGCAGTACTTC.

The genes are TRBV11-2 and TRBJ1-1; maybe TRBD1 (5 bases). CDR3 length equals 13 residues. Trimming left V 7 bases short and J 1 base short, with 10 bases between. Germline loops: CDR1 SGHAT, CDR2 FQNNGV. The CDR3 reads CASTLTGNTEAFF. In DNA, the CDR3 is TGTGCCAGCACCCTAACAGGGAACACTGAAGCTTTCTTT.

The V call is TRBV11-2, the J call TRBJ2-5; TRBD2 is a possible D gene (6 bases). The V and J ends lost 1 base and 2 bases respectively, with 11 bases between them. Per germline, CDR1 SGHAT and CDR2 FQNNGV. The CDR3 totals 15 residues. The DNA of the CDR3 is TGTGCCAGCAGCTTAGTGCGGGGAGCTCAAGAGACCCAGTACTTC. This translates into CASSLVRGAQETQYF.

The chain recombines TRBV7-2 with TRBJ1-2; possible D gene TRBD1, 5 bases. There are 14 residues in the CDR3. Trimming took off 3 bases at V and 4 bases at J, with 12 bases between the two ends. CDR1 SGHTA and CDR2 FQGNSA come from the germline V gene. CDR3 bases: TGTGCCAGCAGCTTGCGGATGGGGCTCTATGGCTACACCTTC. This gives the protein CASSLRMGLYGYTF.

The chain joins TRBV10-2 to TRBJ1-5; 9 bases line up with TRBD1. Per the germline V gene, CDR1 is WSHSY and CDR2 is SAAADI. This CDR3 is 15 amino acids long. Germline trimming cut 6 bases from V and 0 bases from J; bases unmatched to any gene: 3. The CDR3 protein is CASRTGGYSNQPQHF. In DNA form, the CDR3 reads TGCGCCAGCAGGACAGGGGGGTATAGCAATCAGCCCCAGCATTTT.

The chain employs TRBV20-1 and TRBJ2-5; 8 positions agree with TRBD2. Trimming at V came to 3 bases and at J to 5 bases, leaving 11 bases not matched to a gene. This CDR3 region has 15 residues. CDR1 DFQATT and CDR2 SNEGSKA come from the germline V gene (reference sequence). The CDR3 sequence is CSASSREGLRETQYF. The DNA of the CDR3 is TGCAGTGCTAGTAGTCGGGAGGGCCTGAGGGAGACCCAGTACTTC.

The chain has TRBV5-1 and TRBJ2-2, with D tentatively TRBD2 (6 bases). Germline lookup yields CDR1 SGHRS and CDR2 YFSETQ. The ends were cut back, 0 bases at V and 6 bases at J, with 6 bases in the middle. The CDR3 consists of 13 residues. CDR3 region: CASSLGGAGELFF. The DNA of the CDR3 is TGCGCCAGCAGCTTGGGGGGGGCCGGGGAGCTGTTTTTT.

V usage is TRBV5-4 and J usage is TRBJ2-2; 9 bases are shared with TRBD2. This CDR3 region has 15 residues. V lost 4 bases and J lost 7; bases outside the gene matches: 8. Germline V CDR1 and CDR2: SGHNT, YYREEE (reference sequence). CDR3 residues: CASSPPGLAVGELFF. DNA for the CDR3: TGTGCCAGCAGCCCCCCGGGACTAGCCGTCGGGGAGCTGTTTTTT.

V gene TRBV5-1 combines with J gene TRBJ1-1; 7 bases fit TRBD1. This CDR3 is built from 15 residues. The trim removed 2 bases at V and 7 bases at J, leaving 11 bases unmatched. Germline V gene sequence: CDR1 SGHRS, CDR2 YFSETQ. CDR3 protein: CASSLDRAGYDEAFF. CDR3 DNA sequence: TGCGCCAGCAGCTTAGACAGGGCTGGGTATGATGAAGCTTTCTTT. Filled out from reference TRBV5-1 and TRBJ1-1, the complete variable domain reads KAGVTQTPRYLIKTRGQQVTLSCSPISGHRSVSWYQQTPGQGLQFLFEYFSETQRNKGNFPGRFSGRQFSNSRSEMNVSTLELGDSALYLCASSLDRAGYDEAFFGQGTRLTVV.

The table lists this clone with many counts. CDR3 residues: CASSRTSGGVKTDTQYF. The CDR3 nucleotides are TGTGCCAGCAGCCGCACTAGCGGGGGGGTGAAGACAGATACGCAGTATTTT. This rearrangement joins TRBV6-2 or TRBV6-3 to TRBJ2-3, with 13 bases that match TRBD2. CDR3 size: 17 residues. The J segment lost 3 bases and the V segment lost 6 bases, leaving 9 bases of the junction unmatched. The germline V gene has CDR1 MNHEY and CDR2 SVGEGT.

The chain joins TRBV6-5 to TRBJ1-2; D is unclear. The germline V gene has CDR1 MNHEY and CDR2 SVGAGI. V was pared by 0 bases and J by 2 bases, with 4 bases between. The CDR3 is 13 residues long. This chain's CDR3 is CASSYSRNYGYTF. The CDR3 nucleotides read TGTGCCAGCAGTTACTCCAGGAACTATGGCTACACCTTC.

As for this clone: The same CDR3 arises from other DNA sequences in this sample as well. The J gene is TRBJ2-3, the V gene TRBV7-8, with TRBD2 as a possible D gene (5 bases). The V and J ends lost 5 bases and 4 bases respectively, with 10 bases between them. The CDR3 spans 13 residues. CDR1 is SGHVS and CDR2 is FQNEAQ in the germline V gene. The CDR3 DNA reads TGTGCCAGCAGCCCCCCGAGGGCAGATACGCAGTATTTT. It specifies CASSPPRADTQYF.

The chain uses TRBV27 and TRBJ1-2, with 7 positions matching TRBD1. The CDR3 runs to 14 residues. V was clipped by 6 bases and J by 2 bases; unmatched bases: 6. Germline V gives CDR1 MNHEY, CDR2 SMNVEV (reference sequence). This CDR3 is CASRLSGQNYGYTF. In DNA form, the CDR3 reads TGTGCCAGCAGGCTCTCGGGACAGAACTATGGCTACACCTTC.

The sample holds one count of this clone. This rearrangement joins TRBV27 to TRBJ1-1, with 9 bases lining up with TRBD1. CDR1 is MNHEY and CDR2 is SMNVEV in the germline V gene (reference sequence). V lost 6 bases, J lost 1 base, and 12 bases stayed unmatched. The CDR3 runs to 17 residues. The CDR3 DNA sequence: TGTGCCAGCAGCCCCATGGGACAGGGTGGCTCGAACACTGAAGCTTTCTTT. Translated, it gives CASSPMGQGGSNTEAFF.

The sample holds a few counts of this clone. The chain links TRBV19 to TRBJ2-1; TRBD2 matches 12 bases. The CDR3 spans 12 residues. Germline V gene lookup returns CDR1 LNHDA and CDR2 SQIVND (reference sequence). The trim removed 6 bases at V and 11 bases at J, leaving 2 bases unmatched. The CDR3 region is CASRTSGGQQFF. The CDR3 nucleotides read TGTGCCAGTAGGACTAGCGGGGGCCAGCAGTTCTTC.

The chain carries TRBV7-9 and TRBJ2-1; 12 nucleotides agree with TRBD2. Germline loops: CDR1 SEHNR, CDR2 FQNEAQ (reference sequence). This CDR3 has 18 residues. V shed 5 bases, J shed 5 bases, and the junction held 13 bases outside the gene matches. CDR3 amino acids: CASSGGATSGGSHNEQFF. For the CDR3, the DNA is TGTGCCAGCAGCGGAGGGGCTACTAGCGGGGGGTCACACAATGAGCAGTTCTTC.

The rearrangement links TRBV5-1 to TRBJ2-5; TRBD1 might be the D (6 bases). The V end lost 3 bases, the J end lost 5 bases, and 20 bases lay between the germline ends. This CDR3 has 16 residues. Germline CDR1 reads SGHRS; CDR2 reads YFSETQ. The CDR3 loop is CASSSQTGLWRETQYF. Written as DNA, the CDR3 is TGCGCCAGCAGCTCCCAAACAGGGCTTTGGCGGGAGACCCAGTACTTC.

V and J are TRBV7-2 and TRBJ2-1; 7 bases line up with TRBD2. CDR1 is SGHTA, CDR2 FQGNSA, per germline. The V gene end was trimmed by 5 bases and the J gene end by 2 bases; junction bases not matched to a gene: 12. This CDR3 is built from 17 residues. The CDR3 loop reads CASSRGGASGPYNEQFF. In DNA form, the CDR3 reads TGTGCCAGCAGCCGGGGTGGGGCTAGCGGCCCCTACAATGAGCAGTTCTTC.

The chain is built from TRBV5-4 and TRBJ2-5, with 11 bases fitting TRBD2. V lost 3 bases, J lost 3 bases, and 7 bases stayed unmatched. The CDR3 runs to 16 residues. The germline V gene encodes CDR1 SGHNT and CDR2 YYREEE (reference sequence). CDR3 sequence: CASSSPGLAAKETQYF. The CDR3 nucleotides read TGTGCCAGCAGCTCCCCGGGACTAGCGGCAAAAGAGACCCAGTACTTC.

This clone is a singleton in its sample. V gene TRBV3-1 (or the pseudogene TRBV3-2) combines with J gene TRBJ1-6, with 9 bases aligning to TRBD1. Germline V CDR1 and CDR2: LGHDT, YNNKEL (reference sequence). There are 18 residues in the CDR3. V lost 6 bases to trimming and J lost 7 bases; unmatched junction nucleotides: 16. The CDR3 reads CASRLGQGTRRGNSPLHF. The CDR3 DNA reads as TGTGCCAGCAGACTAGGACAGGGGACCCGAAGGGGGAATTCACCCCTCCACTTT.

This clone was seen more than once but under ten times. The chain joins TRBV12-3 or TRBV12-4 to TRBJ1-2; tentative D call: TRBD1 (6 bases). The CDR3 has 13 residues. Trimming shortened V by 6 bases and J by 7 bases, and 15 bases separated the two germline ends. The CDR3 DNA reads as TGTGCCAGCAGGAACAGGGTGCTCGGTGGCTACACCTTC. Its protein is CASRNRVLGGYTF.

This clone was picked up one time. This sequence joins TRBV7-9 and TRBJ2-1; TRBD2 matches 8 bases. Per the germline V gene, CDR1 is SEHNR and CDR2 is FQNEAQ (reference sequence). This CDR3 contains 13 residues. With 5 bases clipped from V and 15 bases from J, the junction kept 12 bases outside the gene matches. This CDR3 reads CASSPTSGRRLFF. CDR3 sequence (DNA): TGTGCCAGCAGCCCTACTAGCGGCCGGAGGTTGTTCTTC. Combining the CDR3 with reference TRBV7-9 and TRBJ2-1 gives the whole variable domain DTGVSQNPRHKITKRGQNVTFRCDPISEHNRLYWYRQTLGQGPEFLTYFQNEAQLEKSRLLSDRFSAERPKGSFSTLEIQRTEQGDSAMYLCASSPTSGRRLFFGPGTRLTVL.

The J gene is TRBJ1-1, the V gene TRBV13; D unresolved. Deletions cut 3 bases from V and 4 bases from J, with 9 bases between. The CDR3 is made up of 13 amino acids. CDR1 is PRHDT and CDR2 is FYEKMQ in the germline V gene (reference sequence). The CDR3 here is CASSFEVGTEAFF. The CDR3 DNA reads TGTGCCAGCAGCTTTGAGGTTGGCACTGAAGCTTTCTTT.

The J gene is TRBJ2-3, the V gene TRBV2, with TRBD2 identical over 15 bases. This CDR3 is built from 17 residues. Trimming at V came to 5 bases and at J to 6 bases, leaving 9 bases not matched to a gene. Germline CDR1 is SNHLY and CDR2 is FYNNEI. This CDR3 is CASSTGLAGGSRDTQYF. The CDR3 DNA reads as TGTGCCAGCAGTACAGGACTAGCGGGAGGGAGTAGGGATACGCAGTATTTT. Complete variable domain (other parts from reference TRBV2 and TRBJ2-3): EPEVTQTPSHQVTQMGQEVILRCVPISNHLYFYWYRQILGQKVEFLVSFYNNEISEKSEIFDDQFSVERPDGSNFTLKIRSTKLEDSAMYFCASSTGLAGGSRDTQYFGPGTRLTVL.

The sample holds a few counts of this clone. The rearrangement links TRBV4-1 to TRBJ1-1; D is ambiguous. The germline gives CDR1 MGHRA, CDR2 YSYEKL. Trimming left V 1 base short and J 7 bases short, with 4 bases between. The CDR3 covers 11 residues. The CDR3 DNA reads TGCGCCAGCAGCCAAGGACTTGAAGCTTTCTTT. Amino acid sequence: CASSQGLEAFF.

The chain links TRBV4-1 to TRBJ1-2; tentative D call: TRBD1 (6 bases). Trimming stripped 0 bases from V and 4 bases from J, with 12 bases between. The length of the CDR3 is 15 residues. In germline, CDR1 is MGHRA, CDR2 YSYEKL. CDR3 coding DNA: TGCGCCAGCAGCCAAGAGATGGGGGCAGGCTATGGCTACACCTTC. This encodes CASSQEMGAGYGYTF.

The chain combines TRBV5-1 with TRBJ2-2; possible D gene TRBD2, 6 bases. Germline V gives CDR1 SGHRS, CDR2 YFSETQ. The CDR3 runs 16 residues. V lost 0 bases to trimming and J lost 6 bases, with 15 bases between them. Written as DNA, the CDR3 is TGCGCCAGCAGCTTGGCCGGAGGGGCGCGATCCGGGGAGCTGTTTTTT. This sequence encodes CASSLAGGARSGELFF.

The chain carries TRBV7-2 and TRBJ2-3; 7 positions match TRBD2. Germline V gives CDR1 SGHTA, CDR2 FQGNSA. The V and J ends lost 5 bases and 2 bases, in that order; junction bases with no gene match: 4. This CDR3 has 14 residues. The CDR3 region is CASSPGGITDTQYF. The DNA for the CDR3 is TGTGCCAGCAGCCCCGGGGGGATCACAGATACGCAGTATTTT.

This chain uses TRBV16 with TRBJ1-1; D is undetermined. V lost 3 bases to trimming and J lost 4 bases, with 12 bases between them. CDR3 size: 14 residues. CDR1 KGHSY and CDR2 FQNENV come from the germline V gene. CDR3 nucleotides: TGTGCCAGCAGCCATCGTTTCAGGTCCACTGAAGCTTTCTTT. It codes for CASSHRFRSTEAFF.

The chain is built from TRBV7-8 and TRBJ1-1; no firm D call. The germline gives CDR1 SGHVS, CDR2 FQNEAQ. Deletions cut 5 bases from V and 4 bases from J, with 8 bases between. The CDR3 runs to 12 residues. CDR3: CASSLWSTEAFF. In nucleotides, the CDR3 is TGTGCCAGCAGCCTATGGAGCACTGAAGCTTTCTTT.

This chain uses TRBV3-1 (or the pseudogene TRBV3-2) with TRBJ1-6; unclear D gene. The CDR3 totals 13 residues. From germline, CDR1 is LGHDT and CDR2 YNNKEL (reference sequence). Trimming shortened V by 1 base and J by 10 bases, and 8 bases separated the two germline ends. CDR3 DNA sequence: TGTGCCAGCAGCCAAGTTCCCGCGTCACCCCTCCACTTT. Its translation: CASSQVPASPLHF.